This is a list of T cell receptor beta chains from one sample in a study of regulatory T cells in long-lasting Graves disease. A single record per CDR3 protein comes from TCRdb applying MiXCR to the multiplex PCR reads. Here the sample spans around 500,000 distinct CDR3 sequences, roughly 14% being singletons. These data were likewise used in another study, on T cells in Graves' hyperthyroidism and ophthalmopathy.

The specimen comprised peripheral blood mononuclear cells (PBMCs), sampled at new diagnosis, from a patient treated with antithyroid drugs. The receptor set was obtained from a man aged 30 to 45 with Graves disease. CDR3s include the opening cysteine and the closing phenylalanine or tryptophan. The order of the fields is J gene, V gene, clone size, D gene, CDR3 protein, CDR3 DNA. A D gene is named only where the DNA matches it firmly. Only some rows state a clone size, as once, few, many or a class for expanded clones.

TRBJ2-5	TRBV11-1	many	.	CASSPRVQETQYF	TGTGCCAGCAGCCCCAGGGTTCAAGAGACCCAGTACTTC
TRBJ1-1	TRBV18	many	TRBD1	CASSPWTGENTEAFF	TGTGCCAGCTCACCCTGGACAGGGGAAAATACTGAAGCTTTCTTT
TRBJ2-5	TRBV20-1	.	.	CSASLGREETQYF	TGCAGTGCTAGTTTAGGAAGGGAAGAGACCCAGTACTTC
TRBJ2-1	TRBV6-1	many	.	CASSPALNEQFF	TGTGCCAGCAGTCCAGCCCTCAATGAGCAGTTCTTC
TRBJ1-5	TRBV27	many	.	CASRTGRQPQHF	TGTGCCAGCAGAACAGGCCGCCAGCCCCAGCATTTT
TRBJ2-1	TRBV3-1	many	.	CASSQVPGFKEQFF	TGTGCCAGCAGCCAAGTCCCCGGGTTCAAGGAGCAGTTCTTC
TRBJ2-1	TRBV5-1	many	TRBD1	CASSPSTGGFYNEQFF	TGCGCCAGCAGCCCTTCGACAGGGGGATTCTACAATGAGCAGTTCTTC
TRBJ2-7	TRBV30	.	.	CAWEDLTVSYEQYF	TGTGCCTGGGAGGACTTGACGGTTTCCTACGAGCAGTACTTC
TRBJ2-5	TRBV20-1	many	.	CSARGKQETQYF	TGCAGTGCTAGAGGAAAGCAAGAGACCCAGTACTTC
TRBJ2-3	TRBV20-1	many	.	CSARSPRTSTDTQYF	TGCAGTGCTAGATCCCCGCGGACCAGCACAGATACGCAGTATTTT
TRBJ2-7	TRBV12-3/TRBV12-4	many	TRBD1	CASLAGGRSAEQYF	TGTGCCAGCTTGGCAGGGGGCCGATCCGCCGAGCAGTACTTC
TRBJ2-7	TRBV27	many	.	CASFPNRGGVAYEQYF	TGTGCCAGTTTCCCCAATAGGGGGGGGGTAGCCTACGAGCAGTACTTC
TRBJ2-7	TRBV5-1	.	TRBD2	CAGSLGLAGGPSYEQYF	TGCGCCGGCAGCTTGGGACTAGCGGGAGGGCCCTCCTACGAGCAGTACTTC
TRBJ2-1	TRBV10-3	.	.	CAISEPGDRLSGFF	TGTGCCATCAGTGAGCCGGGGGACCGGCTGAGTGGGTTCTTC
TRBJ1-4	TRBV30	many	.	CAWDAGDNEKLFF	TGTGCCTGGGACGCAGGGGATAATGAAAAACTGTTTTTT
TRBJ2-7	TRBV13	few	TRBD1	CASSLSGDRGPHYEQYF	TGTGCCAGCAGCTTAAGTGGTGACAGGGGGCCCCACTACGAGCAGTACTTC
TRBJ2-1	TRBV30	many	TRBD2	CAWSGRADEQFF	TGTGCCTGGAGCGGGAGGGCCGATGAGCAGTTCTTC
TRBJ2-1	TRBV12-3/TRBV12-4	many	TRBD2	CASSRPGTSRFNEQFF	TGTGCCAGCAGTCGACCCGGGACTAGCAGGTTCAATGAGCAGTTCTTC
TRBJ2-7	TRBV7-2	many	.	CASSLTGTYEQYF	TGTGCCAGCAGCCTGACTGGAACCTACGAGCAGTACTTC
TRBJ2-4	TRBV5-1	few	.	CASSFSNLGRFNIQYF	TGCGCCAGCAGCTTTTCGAATTTAGGGCGCTTCAACATTCAGTACTTC
TRBJ1-2	TRBV29-1	.	.	CSVEEGKNYGYTF	TGCAGCGTTGAGGAGGGAAAAAACTATGGCTACACCTTC
TRBJ2-2	TRBV4-1	.	TRBD1	CASSQSTGVNTGELFF	TGCGCCAGCAGCCAATCTACAGGGGTGAACACCGGGGAGCTGTTTTTT
TRBJ2-1	TRBV20-1	few	.	CSAPGTISSYNEQFF	TGCAGTGCGCCCGGGACCATCAGCTCCTACAATGAGCAGTTCTTC
TRBJ1-2	TRBV30	many	.	CAWSPTSGYTF	TGTGCCTGGAGTCCCACTAGTGGCTACACCTTC
TRBJ2-6	TRBV29-1	many	.	CSVEGTPSSGANVLTF	TGCAGCGTTGAAGGGACACCCAGCTCTGGGGCCAACGTCCTGACTTTC
TRBJ2-7	TRBV20-1	many	.	CSAKRDEQYF	TGCAGTGCTAAGAGGGACGAGCAGTACTTC
TRBJ2-7	TRBV5-1	many	.	CASSLRTASYEQYF	TGCGCCAGCAGCTTGAGGACAGCTTCCTACGAGCAGTACTTC
TRBJ1-5	TRBV7-6	.	TRBD1	CASSLGTGEDQPQHF	TGTGCCAGCAGCTTAGGGACAGGGGAAGATCAGCCCCAGCATTTT
TRBJ2-5	TRBV12-5	few	TRBD1	CASGLGTGGGETQYF	TGTGCTAGTGGTTTGGGCACAGGGGGCGGAGAGACCCAGTACTTC
TRBJ1-1	TRBV27	many	.	CASSLMSQGTEAFF	TGTGCCAGCAGTTTAATGTCCCAGGGCACTGAAGCTTTCTTT
TRBJ1-3	TRBV12-3/TRBV12-4	many	.	CASSSVLSSGNTIYF	TGTGCCAGCAGTTCAGTCCTTAGCTCTGGAAACACCATATATTTT
TRBJ2-7	TRBV3-1	few	TRBD1	CASSQDWDRGREQYF	TGTGCCAGCAGCCAAGATTGGGACAGGGGGCGTGAGCAGTACTTC
TRBJ1-3	TRBV2	many	TRBD1	CASSADRGPGNTIYF	TGTGCCAGCAGTGCGGACAGGGGACCTGGAAACACCATATATTTT
TRBJ2-3	TRBV7-6	few	.	CASSFQLGGTLDTQYF	TGTGCCAGCAGCTTCCAACTAGGAGGGACGCTGGATACGCAGTATTTT
TRBJ1-3	TRBV2	few	.	CASSLVGSSGNTIYF	TGTGCCAGCAGTCTGGTTGGCAGCTCTGGAAACACCATATATTTT
TRBJ2-3	TRBV29-1	many	.	CSVEDRAGPTDTQYF	TGCAGCGTTGAAGATCGGGCGGGCCCCACAGATACGCAGTATTTT
TRBJ2-7	TRBV10-3	.	TRBD1	CASSEDTGTGLYEQYF	TGTGCCAGCAGTGAAGATACCGGGACAGGGCTCTACGAGCAGTACTTC
TRBJ1-1	TRBV6-1	many	TRBD1	CASSETGTGGTEAFF	TGTGCCAGCAGTGAGACCGGGACAGGGGGCACTGAAGCTTTCTTT
TRBJ2-1	TRBV30	.	.	CAWRLGGVSSYNEQFF	TGTGCATGGAGGCTAGGCGGGGTTAGCTCCTACAATGAGCAGTTCTTC
TRBJ2-4	TRBV6-2/TRBV6-3	many	.	CASSRVAKNIQYF	TGTGCCAGCTCACGGGTAGCCAAAAACATTCAGTACTTC
TRBJ1-1	TRBV19	few	.	CASSIDGGRGTEAFF	TGTGCCAGTAGTATAGACGGGGGCCGGGGGACTGAAGCTTTCTTT
TRBJ2-7	TRBV19	few	.	CASQGGDYEQYF	TGTGCCAGTCAAGGGGGGGACTACGAGCAGTACTTC
TRBJ2-7	TRBV11-2	many	TRBD1	CASSIGTGRYEQYF	TGTGCCAGCAGCATTGGGACAGGCAGATACGAGCAGTACTTC
TRBJ1-6	TRBV4-1	few	.	CASSQDLDRLRSYNSPLHF	TGCGCCAGCAGCCAAGATCTCGACCGACTTCGATCCTATAATTCACCCCTCCACTTT
TRBJ1-1	TRBV2	many	.	CASSAQANTEAFF	TGTGCCAGCAGTGCACAAGCGAACACTGAAGCTTTCTTT
TRBJ1-4	TRBV7-6	many	TRBD1	CASSPEWQGGEKLFF	TGTGCCAGCAGCCCTGAGTGGCAGGGGGGTGAAAAACTGTTTTTT
TRBJ2-5	TRBV19	few	.	CASSISPSQETQYF	TGTGCCAGTAGTATTTCGCCGTCTCAAGAGACCCAGTACTTC
TRBJ2-1	TRBV7-9	few	TRBD2	CASSSVGGRAIEQFF	TGTGCCAGCAGCTCCGTGGGCGGGAGGGCCATAGAGCAGTTCTTC
TRBJ2-2	TRBV7-9	.	TRBD2	CASSFPSGRAGVTGELFF	TGTGCCAGCAGCTTTCCTAGCGGGAGGGCCGGAGTCACCGGGGAGCTGTTTTTT
TRBJ2-1	TRBV6-1	many	TRBD2	CASSGTSGGHNEQFF	TGTGCCAGCAGTGGGACTAGCGGGGGACACAATGAGCAGTTCTTC
TRBJ2-3	TRBV5-1	many	TRBD2	CASSLELAGGRADTQYF	TGTGCCAGCAGCTTAGAACTAGCGGGAGGGCGGGCAGATACGCAGTATTTT
TRBJ2-7	TRBV30	few	.	CAWSAGRPYEQYF	TGTGCCTGGAGTGCGGGGCGGCCCTACGAGCAGTACTTC
TRBJ2-3	TRBV18	many	.	CASSPGGLLRVDTQYF	TGTGCCAGCTCACCGGGGGGACTCCTGCGGGTAGATACGCAGTATTTT
TRBJ2-5	TRBV3-1	few	.	CASHDFIQETQYF	TGTGCCAGCCACGACTTCATACAAGAGACCCAGTACTTC
TRBJ2-5	TRBV12-3/TRBV12-4	many	TRBD2	CASKGSLAFEKETQYF	TGTGCCAGCAAAGGGTCACTAGCGTTCGAAAAAGAGACCCAGTACTTC
TRBJ2-2	TRBV24-1	few	.	CATSGGRNTGELFF	TGTGCCACCAGCGGGGGAAGGAACACCGGGGAGCTGTTTTTT